Below, 10 T cell receptor beta chains from the same sample are listed, as sequenced in a study of cytomegalovirus exposure and HLA in healthy donors (dated 2017 in TCRdb). Library creation used the immunoSEQ multiplex PCR assay. TCRdb holds this immuneACCESS table with in-frame rearrangements only. Some clones are missing; in checked studies, unresolved V genes explain under half, and the rest has no known cause. This sample gives some 140,000 clones in total; 80% to 90% of them show up just once. The top ten clonotypes cover about 8.2% of the sample. The sequenced sample was PBMCs. These receptors all come from a woman aged 18-29 years in good health and CMV-seropositive.

V and J are TRBV6-5 and TRBJ2-7; 12 positions match TRBD1. V lost 6 bases, J lost 6 bases, and 9 bases stayed unmatched. This CDR3 comprises 15 residues. CDR1 and CDR2 from the germline V gene are MNHEY and SVGAGI. The CDR3 DNA is TGTGCCAGCAGGTCCCCGGGACAGGGGGCTATCGAGCAGTACTTC. This translates into CASRSPGQGAIEQYF.

The chain joins TRBV7-2 to TRBJ1-6; D is unclear. Per germline, CDR1 SGHTA and CDR2 FQGNSA. The ends were cut back, 1 base at V and 5 bases at J, with 21 bases in the middle. The CDR3 contains 19 residues. The CDR3 protein is CASSLDLRRATGNNSPLHF. DNA for the CDR3: TGTGCCAGCAGCTTAGACCTCCGGCGGGCCACCGGAAATAATTCACCCCTCCACTTT.

The rearrangement uses TRBV10-2 and TRBJ2-7; D call uncertain. Germline V gives CDR1 WSHSY, CDR2 SAAADI. The CDR3 runs to 12 residues. V was clipped by 5 bases and J by 4 bases, with 9 bases between them. CDR3 region: CASSLQTYEQYF. The CDR3 DNA is TGCGCCAGCAGTCTCCAAACTTACGAGCAGTACTTC.

This clone was detected only once. The V call is TRBV4-1, the J call TRBJ1-3; D not resolved. CDR1 and CDR2 (germline): MGHRA, YSYEKL. The CDR3 is made up of 15 amino acids. V lost 6 bases and J 4 bases, leaving 16 bases between the germline ends. The chain's CDR3 is CASRQIRDVGNTIYF. CDR3 nucleotide sequence: TGCGCCAGCAGGCAAATACGGGATGTCGGAAACACCATATATTTT.

The DNA for the CDR3 is TGTGCCAGCAGTTTTGGCCCTGAAGCTTTCTTT. Residues: CASSFGPEAFF. The rearrangement links TRBV6-5 to TRBJ1-1; D unclear. In germline, CDR1 is MNHEY, CDR2 SVGAGI. Trimming pared 4 bases from V and 6 bases from J, leaving 6 bases between. The CDR3 loop spans 11 amino acids.

This chain links TRBV10-3 with TRBJ2-1; 7 positions agree with TRBD2. The V gene's germline CDR1 is ENHRY and CDR2 SYGVKD. J lost 3 bases, V lost 7 bases, and 9 bases had no gene match. The CDR3 has 15 amino acids. The CDR3 nucleotides read TGTGCCATCACCCAAGGACTAGAAAGCTACAATGAGCAGTTCTTC. Encoded protein: CAITQGLESYNEQFF.

This rearrangement joins TRBV2 to TRBJ2-1; 7 nucleotides match TRBD1. V lost 1 base and J lost 8; bases outside the gene matches: 5. CDR1 and CDR2 from the germline V gene are SNHLY and FYNNEI. The CDR3 spans 14 residues. This CDR3 reads CASSEGTGPYEQFF. In DNA, the CDR3 is TGTGCCAGCAGTGAAGGGACAGGCCCCTATGAGCAGTTCTTC.

V and J are TRBV5-6 and TRBJ2-1; the match to TRBD2 covers 8 bases. Germline CDR1 is SGHDT and CDR2 is YYEEEE. CDR3 length: 16 residues. V dropped 4 bases and J dropped 5; count of bases not matched to a gene: 11. The CDR3 loop is CASSPLGAGAHNEQFF. The CDR3 DNA is TGTGCCAGCAGCCCGCTAGGAGCGGGGGCGCACAATGAGCAGTTCTTC.

The chain couples TRBV4-1 to TRBJ2-2, with D possibly matching TRBD2 (5 bases). This CDR3 has 17 amino acids. Germline lookup yields CDR1 MGHRA and CDR2 YSYEKL. Trimming removed 0 bases from V and 3 bases from J, with 14 bases in between. The CDR3 reads CASSQEGAEIHTGELFF. CDR3 coding DNA: TGCGCCAGCAGCCAAGAGGGAGCGGAGATACACACCGGGGAGCTGTTTTTT.

V gene TRBV7-3 combines with J gene TRBJ2-2; D remains ambiguous. Deletions cut 5 bases from V and 1 base from J, with 2 bases between. This CDR3 contains 12 residues. Germline CDR1 reads SGHTA; CDR2 reads FQGTGA. CDR3 residues: CASSLNTGELFF. CDR3 sequence (DNA): TGTGCCAGCAGCCTGAACACCGGGGAGCTGTTTTTT.